Listed below are T cell receptor beta chains from one sample, sequenced in a study of cytomegalovirus exposure and HLA in healthy donors. The method was immunoSEQ multiplex PCR; TCRdb's version includes in-frame clones alone and lacks a portion of them. The data show over 45,000 clones, with approximately 80% seen just once and 4.3% held by the top ten. The specimen was PBMCs. These TCRs come from a man younger than 40 in good health and CMV-seronegative. Both conserved end residues are trimmed from each CDR3.

v_gene	j_gene	CDR3aa
TRBV9	TRBJ1-2	ASSVDSAGALSYGYT
TRBV7-9	TRBJ2-7	ASQDSYEQY
TRBV7-9	TRBJ2-7	SSSLEGLANV
TRBV10-2	TRBJ1-2	ASSGQGGAYGYT
TRBV30	TRBJ2-1	ASGGRATYNEQF
TRBV5-4	TRBJ2-5	ASSYGGSGGEETQY
TRBV10-3	TRBJ2-5	AISEPSGGQETQY
TRBV5-1	TRBJ2-3	ASSYAGGLGDTQY
TRBV7-2	TRBJ2-3	ASSPGGPEADTQY
TRBV29-1	TRBJ2-7	SVGEQGGEQY
TRBV28	.	ASSLWREGYEQY
TRBV2	TRBJ2-5	ASRLQETQY
TRBV13	TRBJ2-2	ASSFGGYGVRTGELF
TRBV14	TRBJ1-2	ASSQDAGELGYT
TRBV6-6	TRBJ2-7	ASNPQGARGSEQY
TRBV5-1	TRBJ1-1	ASSLLGTWNTEAF
TRBV29-1	TRBJ2-2	SVEAIQGVPGELF
TRBV7-9	TRBJ1-2	ASSGDSYGYT
TRBV27	TRBJ1-2	ATKTGRGDGYT
TRBV6-6	TRBJ1-1	ASSSPDGVNTEAF
TRBV5-4	TRBJ2-7	ASSPLGEGLGEQY
TRBV27	TRBJ2-1	ASSTGLAVYNEQF
TRBV30	TRBJ2-1	AWSSGRREQF
TRBV4-3	TRBJ2-7	ASSQGRQGAYEQY
TRBV7-6	TRBJ2-5	ASSSRGLGETQY
TRBV15	TRBJ1-5	ATSRDWRAVGNQPQH
TRBV19	TRBJ2-2	ASKAGAMNTGELF
TRBV6-1	TRBJ1-5	ASQITNSNQPQH
TRBV18	TRBJ1-5	ASSPPGQGFQPQH
TRBV5-6	TRBJ2-7	ASSGGQGAAYEQY
TRBV12-5	TRBJ2-7	ASGPAGARQY
TRBV27	TRBJ1-4	ASSLKRYNEKLF
TRBV14	.	ASSQDETPDYEQY
TRBV6-1	TRBJ1-6	ASSEAGGRVYNSPLH
TRBV10-2	TRBJ1-2	ASSSGGGYT
TRBV7-8	TRBJ2-3	ASSLVLAGGLTSTDTQY
TRBV7-9	TRBJ2-1	ASSPTPGQGIYNEQF
TRBV4-3	TRBJ2-7	ASSQERDRGDEQY